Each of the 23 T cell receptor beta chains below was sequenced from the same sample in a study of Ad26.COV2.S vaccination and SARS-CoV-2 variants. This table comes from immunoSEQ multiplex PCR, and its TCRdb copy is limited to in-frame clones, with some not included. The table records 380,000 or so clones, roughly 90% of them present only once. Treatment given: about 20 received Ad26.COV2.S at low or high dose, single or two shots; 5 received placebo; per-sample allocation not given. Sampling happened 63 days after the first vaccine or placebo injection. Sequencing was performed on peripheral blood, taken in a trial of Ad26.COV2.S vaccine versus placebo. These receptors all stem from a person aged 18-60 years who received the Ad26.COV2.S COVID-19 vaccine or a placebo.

CDR3 protein: CASSSTLTQETQYF. Written as DNA, the CDR3 is TGTGCCAGCAGCTCGACCCTCACACAAGAGACCCAGTACTTC. The genes are TRBV11-2 and TRBJ2-5, with no clear D. Trimming left V 4 bases short and J 2 bases short, with 11 bases between. The CDR3 is 14 residues long. Germline V gene lookup returns CDR1 SGHAT and CDR2 FQNNGV.

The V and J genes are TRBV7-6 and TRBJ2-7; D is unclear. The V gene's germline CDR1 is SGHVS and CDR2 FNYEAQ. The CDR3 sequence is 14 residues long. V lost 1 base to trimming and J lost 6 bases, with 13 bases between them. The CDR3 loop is CASSLDAGSLEQYF. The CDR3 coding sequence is TGTGCCAGCAGCTTAGATGCCGGATCCCTCGAGCAGTACTTC.

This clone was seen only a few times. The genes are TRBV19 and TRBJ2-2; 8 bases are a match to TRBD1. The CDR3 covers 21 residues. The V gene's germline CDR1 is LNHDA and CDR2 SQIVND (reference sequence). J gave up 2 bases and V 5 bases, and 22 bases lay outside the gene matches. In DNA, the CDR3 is TGTGCCAGTAGTTCCGGATCTACCAGACAGGGGAGCGGGCCTAACACCGGGGAGCTGTTTTTT. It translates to CASSSGSTRQGSGPNTGELFF.

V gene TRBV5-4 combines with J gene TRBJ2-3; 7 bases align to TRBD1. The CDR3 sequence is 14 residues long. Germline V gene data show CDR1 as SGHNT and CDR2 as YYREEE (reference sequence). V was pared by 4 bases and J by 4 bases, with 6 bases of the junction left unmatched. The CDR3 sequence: CASSHGQDPDTQYF. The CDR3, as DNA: TGTGCCAGCAGCCACGGACAGGATCCAGATACGCAGTATTTT.

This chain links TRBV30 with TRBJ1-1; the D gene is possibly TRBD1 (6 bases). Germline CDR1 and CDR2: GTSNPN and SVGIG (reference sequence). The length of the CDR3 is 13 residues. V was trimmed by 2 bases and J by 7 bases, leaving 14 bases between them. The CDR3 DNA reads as TGTGCCTGGAGTCTTATAGGGGGGCATGAAGCTTTCTTT. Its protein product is CAWSLIGGHEAFF.

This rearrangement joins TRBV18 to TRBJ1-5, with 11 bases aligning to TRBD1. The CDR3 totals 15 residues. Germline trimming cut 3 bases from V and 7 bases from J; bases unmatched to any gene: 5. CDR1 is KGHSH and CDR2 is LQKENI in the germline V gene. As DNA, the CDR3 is TGTGCCAGCTCACCCGGACAGGGGGCCGGGCAGCCCCAGCATTTT. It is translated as CASSPGQGAGQPQHF.

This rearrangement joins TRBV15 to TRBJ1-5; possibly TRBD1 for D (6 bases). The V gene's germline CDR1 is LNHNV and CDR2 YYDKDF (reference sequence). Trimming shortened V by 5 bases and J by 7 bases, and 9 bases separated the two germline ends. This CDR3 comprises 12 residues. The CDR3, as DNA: TGTGCCACCAGCGTAGGGGGACAGCCCCAGCATTTT. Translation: CATSVGGQPQHF.

The CDR3 bases are TGTGCCACCAGCAGAGATTTGATTGGGGACAGCGGGGACTATGGCTACACCTTC. This encodes CATSRDLIGDSGDYGYTF. The chain has TRBV15 and TRBJ1-2, with 7 bases lining up with TRBD1. The CDR3 is 18 residues long. V gave up 0 bases and J gave up 3 bases; unmatched junction bases: 13. Germline CDR1 LNHNV, CDR2 YYDKDF (reference sequence).

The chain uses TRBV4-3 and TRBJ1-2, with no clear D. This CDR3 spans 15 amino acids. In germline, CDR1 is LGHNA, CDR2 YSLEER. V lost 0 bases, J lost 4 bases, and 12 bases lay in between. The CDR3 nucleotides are TGCGCCAGCAGCCAAGATCCCCCCACGGGCTATGGCTACACCTTC. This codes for CASSQDPPTGYGYTF.

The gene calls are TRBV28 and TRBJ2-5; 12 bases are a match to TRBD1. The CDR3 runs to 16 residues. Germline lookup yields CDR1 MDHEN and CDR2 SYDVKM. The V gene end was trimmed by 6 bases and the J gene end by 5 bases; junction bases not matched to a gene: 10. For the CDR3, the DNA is TGTGCCAGCAGAGATTCGGGGACAGGGGGCTTGGAGACCCAGTACTTC. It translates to CASRDSGTGGLETQYF. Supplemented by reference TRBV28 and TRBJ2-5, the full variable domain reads DVKVTQSSRYLVKRTGEKVFLECVQDMDHENMFWYRQDPGLGLRLIYFSYDVKMKEKGDIPEGYSVSREKKERFSLILESASTNQTSMYLCASRDSGTGGLETQYFGPGTRLLVL.

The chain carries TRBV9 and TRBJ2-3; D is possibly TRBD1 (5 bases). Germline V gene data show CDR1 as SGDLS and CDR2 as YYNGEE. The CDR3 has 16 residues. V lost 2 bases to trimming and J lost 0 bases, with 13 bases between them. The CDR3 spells CASSVSPQVSTDTQYF. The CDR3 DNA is TGTGCCAGCAGCGTTTCTCCACAGGTTAGCACAGATACGCAGTATTTT.

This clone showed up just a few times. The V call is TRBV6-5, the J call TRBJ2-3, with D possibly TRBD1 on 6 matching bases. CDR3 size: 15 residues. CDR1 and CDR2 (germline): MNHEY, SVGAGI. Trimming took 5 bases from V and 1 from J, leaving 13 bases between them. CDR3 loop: CASSPWAGGTDTQYF. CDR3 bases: TGTGCCAGCAGTCCATGGGCAGGGGGCACAGATACGCAGTATTTT.

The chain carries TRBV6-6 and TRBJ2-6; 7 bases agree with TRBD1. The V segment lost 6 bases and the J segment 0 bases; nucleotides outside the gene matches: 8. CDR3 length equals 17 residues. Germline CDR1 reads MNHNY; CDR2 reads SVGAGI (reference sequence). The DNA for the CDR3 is TGTGCCAGCAGCCGAGACAGGGTGAGCTCTGGGGCCAACGTCCTGACTTTC. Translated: CASSRDRVSSGANVLTF.

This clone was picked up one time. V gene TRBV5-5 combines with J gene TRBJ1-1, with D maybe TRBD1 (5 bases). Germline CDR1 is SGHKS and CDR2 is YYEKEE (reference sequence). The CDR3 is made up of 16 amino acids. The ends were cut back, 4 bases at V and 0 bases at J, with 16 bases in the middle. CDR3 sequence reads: CASSGSGGFMNTEAFF. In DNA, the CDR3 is TGTGCCAGCAGCGGTAGCGGGGGATTCATGAACACTGAAGCTTTCTTT.

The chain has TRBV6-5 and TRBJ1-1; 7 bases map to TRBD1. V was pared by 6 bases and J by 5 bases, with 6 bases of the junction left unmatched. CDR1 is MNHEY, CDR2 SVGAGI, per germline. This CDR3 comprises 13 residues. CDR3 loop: CASRGTVGTEAFF. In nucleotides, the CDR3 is TGTGCCAGCAGGGGGACAGTTGGGACTGAAGCTTTCTTT.

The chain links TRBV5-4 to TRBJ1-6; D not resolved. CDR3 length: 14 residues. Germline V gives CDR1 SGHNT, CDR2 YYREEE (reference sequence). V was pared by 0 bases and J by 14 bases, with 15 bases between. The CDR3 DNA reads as TGTGCCAGCAGCTTGGCCGGGCAGCCTAAGGCCCTCCACTTT. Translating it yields CASSLAGQPKALHF.

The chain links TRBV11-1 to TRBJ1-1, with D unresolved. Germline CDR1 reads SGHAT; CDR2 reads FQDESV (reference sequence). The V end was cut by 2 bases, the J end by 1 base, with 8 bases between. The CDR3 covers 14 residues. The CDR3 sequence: CASSLTTENTEAFF. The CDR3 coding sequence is TGTGCCAGCAGCTTAACTACGGAGAACACTGAAGCTTTCTTT.

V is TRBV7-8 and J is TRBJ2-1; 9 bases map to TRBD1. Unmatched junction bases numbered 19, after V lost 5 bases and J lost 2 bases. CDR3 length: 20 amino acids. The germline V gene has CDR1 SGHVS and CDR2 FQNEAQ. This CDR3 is CASSHTGTVLGTGPYNEQFF. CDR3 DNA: TGTGCCAGCAGCCATACCGGTACCGTTTTAGGGACAGGGCCCTACAATGAGCAGTTCTTC.

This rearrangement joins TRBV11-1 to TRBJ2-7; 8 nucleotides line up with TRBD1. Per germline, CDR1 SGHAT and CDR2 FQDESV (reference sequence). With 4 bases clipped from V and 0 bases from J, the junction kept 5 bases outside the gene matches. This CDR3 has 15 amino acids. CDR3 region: CASSYGQGSSYEQYF. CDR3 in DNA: TGTGCCAGCAGCTATGGACAGGGAAGCTCCTACGAGCAGTACTTC.

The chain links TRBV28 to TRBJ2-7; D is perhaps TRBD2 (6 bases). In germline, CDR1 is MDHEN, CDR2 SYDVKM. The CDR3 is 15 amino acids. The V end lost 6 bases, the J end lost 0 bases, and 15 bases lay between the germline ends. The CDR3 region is CASSSSGLSSYEQYF. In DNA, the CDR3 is TGTGCCAGCAGCTCGAGCGGGTTGAGCTCCTACGAGCAGTACTTC. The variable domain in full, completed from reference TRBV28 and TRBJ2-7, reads DVKVTQSSRYLVKRTGEKVFLECVQDMDHENMFWYRQDPGLGLRLIYFSYDVKMKEKGDIPEGYSVSREKKERFSLILESASTNQTSMYLCASSSSGLSSYEQYFGPGTRLTVT.

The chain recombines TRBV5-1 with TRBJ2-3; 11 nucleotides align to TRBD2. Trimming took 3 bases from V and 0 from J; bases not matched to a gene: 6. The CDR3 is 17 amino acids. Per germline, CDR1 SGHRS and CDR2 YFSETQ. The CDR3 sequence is CASSSFIAGGSTDTQYF. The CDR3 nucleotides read TGCGCCAGCAGCTCCTTTATAGCGGGGGGGAGCACAGATACGCAGTATTTT. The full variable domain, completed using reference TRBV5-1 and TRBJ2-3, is KAGVTQTPRYLIKTRGQQVTLSCSPISGHRSVSWYQQTPGQGLQFLFEYFSETQRNKGNFPGRFSGRQFSNSRSEMNVSTLELGDSALYLCASSSFIAGGSTDTQYFGPGTRLTVL.

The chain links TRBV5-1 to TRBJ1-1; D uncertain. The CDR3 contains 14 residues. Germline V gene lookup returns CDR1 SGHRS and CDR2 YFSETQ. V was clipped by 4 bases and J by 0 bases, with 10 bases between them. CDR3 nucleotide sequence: TGCGCCAGCAGCCCCCGGCGCGTGAACACTGAAGCTTTCTTT. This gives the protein CASSPRRVNTEAFF.

The CDR3 DNA is TGTGCCAGCAGCTTGGGGAGGAACACTGAAGCTTTCTTT. It specifies CASSLGRNTEAFF. The gene calls are TRBV5-6 and TRBJ1-1; D not certain. The CDR3 spans 13 residues. Germline V lookup: CDR1 SGHDT, CDR2 YYEEEE. Trimming took 0 bases from V and 1 from J, leaving 4 bases between them.